The TCR beta chain described here comes from a study of Graves' ophthalmopathy and Graves' hyperthyroidism. Concerning this clonotype itself: As yet, its antigen is unknown.

The CDR3 runs 14 residues. The V gene's germline CDR1 is ENHRY and CDR2 SYGVKD. Between the trimmed V and J ends, which lost 10 bases and 0 bases, there was a span of 13 bases. Beta-chain TCR CDR3 regions were amplified from RNA transcripts. RT-PCR was first run with HTBI primers, then multiplex PCR in a second round. TCRdb itself ran the multiplex PCR reads through MiXCR, one entry per CDR3 protein. The table has around 600,000 distinct CDR3 sequences, 35% to 45% seen once. Ophthalmopathy donors were characterized by moderate-to-severe activity, CAS of at least 3, NOSPECS of at least 4, and duration under 3 months. Study-level findings and limits: Ophthalmopathy versus stable hyperthyroidism: 13-signature model gave 87.88% sensitivity, 80% to 84% specificity. Ophthalmopathy progression cases were predicted by the model with 70.59% sensitivity and approximately 74% specificity.

This rearrangement joins TRBV10-3 to TRBJ1-5; D possibly corresponds to TRBD1 (6 bases). Sample: peripheral blood. The sequence derives from an adult man with Graves' ophthalmopathy. The CDR3: CASLGGHSNQPQHF. The CDR3 nucleotides are TGTGCCAGTCTGGGGGGGCATAGCAATCAGCCCCAGCATTTT.